This T cell receptor (beta chain) is drawn from a study of cytomegalovirus exposure and HLA in healthy donors. Study-wide context: Assignment to the Caucasian-associated ancestry cluster applied to about 80% of the approximately 400 genotyped donors. Broader study findings: Researchers catalogued some 160 TCR beta chains as cytomegalovirus-associated.

Use of 60 Vbeta and 13 Jbeta primers characterized the PCR. The repertoire was sequenced with immunoSEQ multiplex PCR; TCRdb's copy has only in-frame clones and lacks some. The sample carries about 84,000 clones, approximately 90% recorded once. Concerning this clone itself: Its antigen is as yet unknown.

The V and J ends lost 2 bases and 6 bases, in that order; junction bases with no gene match: 8. The germline CDR1 and CDR2 sequences are MGHDK and SYGVNS. The CDR3 has 15 residues. The TCR originated in a man aged 18 to 29 in good health and CMV-seronegative. Sample: PBMCs. This chain connects TRBV25-1 to TRBJ2-3; 7 nucleotides align to TRBD2. Written as DNA, the CDR3 is TGTGCCAGCAGTGAAATAAGCGGGGTCAAGGATACGCAGTATTTT. Its protein is CASSEISGVKDTQYF.